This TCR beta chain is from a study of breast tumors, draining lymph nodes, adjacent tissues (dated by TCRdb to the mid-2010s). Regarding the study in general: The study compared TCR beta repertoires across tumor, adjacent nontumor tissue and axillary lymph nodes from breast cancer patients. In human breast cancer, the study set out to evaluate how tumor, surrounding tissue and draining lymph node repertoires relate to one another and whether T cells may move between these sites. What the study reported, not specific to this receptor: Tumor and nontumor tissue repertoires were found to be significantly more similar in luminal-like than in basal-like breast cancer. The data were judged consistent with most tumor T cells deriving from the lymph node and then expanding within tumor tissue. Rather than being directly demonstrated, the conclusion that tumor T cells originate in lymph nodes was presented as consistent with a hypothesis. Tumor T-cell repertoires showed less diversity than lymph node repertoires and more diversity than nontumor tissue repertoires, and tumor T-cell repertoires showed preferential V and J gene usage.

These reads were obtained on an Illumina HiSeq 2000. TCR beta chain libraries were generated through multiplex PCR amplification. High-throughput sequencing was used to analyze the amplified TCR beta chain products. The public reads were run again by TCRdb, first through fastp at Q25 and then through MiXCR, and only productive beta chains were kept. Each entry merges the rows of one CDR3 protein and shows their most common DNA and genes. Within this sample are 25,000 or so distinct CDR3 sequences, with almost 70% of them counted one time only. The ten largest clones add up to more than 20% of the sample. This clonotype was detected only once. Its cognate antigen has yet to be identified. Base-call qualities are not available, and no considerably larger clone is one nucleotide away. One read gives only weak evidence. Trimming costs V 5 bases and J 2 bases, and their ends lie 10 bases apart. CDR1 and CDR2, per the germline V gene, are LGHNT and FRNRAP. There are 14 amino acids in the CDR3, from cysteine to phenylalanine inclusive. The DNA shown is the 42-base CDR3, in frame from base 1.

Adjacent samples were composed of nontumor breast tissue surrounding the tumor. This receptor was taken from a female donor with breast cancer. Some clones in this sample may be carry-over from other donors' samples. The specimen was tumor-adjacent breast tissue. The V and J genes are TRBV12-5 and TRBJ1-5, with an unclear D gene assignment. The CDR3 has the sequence CASGPSGGNQPQHF. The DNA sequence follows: TGTGCTAGTGGTCCCAGCGGGGGCAATCAGCCCCAGCATTTT. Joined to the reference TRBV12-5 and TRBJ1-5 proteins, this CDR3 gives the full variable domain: DARVTQTPRHKVTEMGQEVTMRCQPILGHNTVFWYRQTMMQGLELLAYFRNRAPLDDSGMPKDRFSAEMPDATLATLKIQPSEPRDSAVYFCASGPSGGNQPQHFGDGTRLSIL.